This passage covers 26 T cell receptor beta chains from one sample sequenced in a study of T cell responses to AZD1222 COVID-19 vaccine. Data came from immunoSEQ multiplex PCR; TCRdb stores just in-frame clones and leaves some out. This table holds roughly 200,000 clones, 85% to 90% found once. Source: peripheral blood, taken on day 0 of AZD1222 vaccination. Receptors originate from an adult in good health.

CDR3 DNA sequence: TGTGCCAGTAGTACACAGGTAACCACTGAAGCTTTCTTT. It yields the protein CASSTQVTTEAFF. The chain uses TRBV19 and TRBJ1-1, with a tentative D call TRBD1 (5 bases). V lost 4 bases, J lost 4 bases, and 10 bases lay in between. CDR1 is LNHDA, CDR2 SQIVND, per germline (reference sequence). This CDR3 has 13 residues. The full variable domain, completed using reference TRBV19 and TRBJ1-1, is DGGITQSPKYLFRKEGQNVTLSCEQNLNHDAMYWYRQDPGQGLRLIYYSQIVNDFQKGDIAEGYSVSREKKESFPLTVTSAQKNPTAFYLCASSTQVTTEAFFGQGTRLTVV.

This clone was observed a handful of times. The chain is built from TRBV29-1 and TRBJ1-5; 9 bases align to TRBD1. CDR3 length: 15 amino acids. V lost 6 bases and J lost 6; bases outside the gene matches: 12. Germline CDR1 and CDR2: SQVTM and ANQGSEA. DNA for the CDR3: TGCAGCGTCTTTCGGACAGGGGCGGTCGGTCAGCCCCAGCATTTT. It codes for CSVFRTGAVGQPQHF.

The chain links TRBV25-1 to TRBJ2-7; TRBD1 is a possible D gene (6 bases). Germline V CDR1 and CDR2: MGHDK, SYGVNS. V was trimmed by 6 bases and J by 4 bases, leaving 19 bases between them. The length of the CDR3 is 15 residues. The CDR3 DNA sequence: TGTGCCAGCAGGCCGTCCGGGACATTCCTTTACGAGCAGTACTTC. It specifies CASRPSGTFLYEQYF.

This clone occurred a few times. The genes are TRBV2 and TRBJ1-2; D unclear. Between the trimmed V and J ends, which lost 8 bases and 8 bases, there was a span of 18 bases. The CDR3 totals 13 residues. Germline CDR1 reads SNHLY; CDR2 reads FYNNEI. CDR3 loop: CASDGGGRRGYTF. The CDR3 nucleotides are TGTGCCAGCGACGGAGGAGGCCGCAGGGGCTACACCTTC.

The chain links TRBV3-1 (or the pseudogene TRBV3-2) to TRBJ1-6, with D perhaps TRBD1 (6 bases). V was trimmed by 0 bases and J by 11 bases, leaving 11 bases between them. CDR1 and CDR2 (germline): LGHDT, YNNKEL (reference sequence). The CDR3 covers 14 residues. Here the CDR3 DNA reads TGTGCCAGCAGCCAAGAACCAGGGGAGACACCCCTCCACTTT. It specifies CASSQEPGETPLHF.

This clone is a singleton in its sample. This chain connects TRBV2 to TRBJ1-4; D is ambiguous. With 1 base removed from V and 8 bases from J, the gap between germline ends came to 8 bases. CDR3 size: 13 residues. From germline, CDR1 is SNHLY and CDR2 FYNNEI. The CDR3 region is CASSEVDSEKLFF. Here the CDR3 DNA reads TGTGCCAGCAGTGAAGTGGATTCCGAAAAACTGTTTTTT.

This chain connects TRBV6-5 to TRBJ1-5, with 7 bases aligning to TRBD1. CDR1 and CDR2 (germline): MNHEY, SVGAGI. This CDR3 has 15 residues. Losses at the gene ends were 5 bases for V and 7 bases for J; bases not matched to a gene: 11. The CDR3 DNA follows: TGTGCCAGCAGTCCGACCCGACAGGGTGCCCAGCCCCAGCATTTT. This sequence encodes CASSPTRQGAQPQHF.

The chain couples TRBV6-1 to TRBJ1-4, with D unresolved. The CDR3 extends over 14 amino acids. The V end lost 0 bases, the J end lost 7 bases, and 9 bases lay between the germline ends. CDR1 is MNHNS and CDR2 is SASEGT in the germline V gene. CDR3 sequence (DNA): TGTGCCAGCAGTGAAGCGCTTAATCGTGAAAAACTGTTTTTT. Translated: CASSEALNREKLFF.

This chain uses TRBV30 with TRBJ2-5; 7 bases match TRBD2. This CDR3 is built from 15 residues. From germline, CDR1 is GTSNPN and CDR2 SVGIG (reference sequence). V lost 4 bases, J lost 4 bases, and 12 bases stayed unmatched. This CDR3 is CAWTPRGAGLETQYF. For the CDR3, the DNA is TGTGCCTGGACCCCCCGTGGAGCGGGGTTAGAGACCCAGTACTTC.

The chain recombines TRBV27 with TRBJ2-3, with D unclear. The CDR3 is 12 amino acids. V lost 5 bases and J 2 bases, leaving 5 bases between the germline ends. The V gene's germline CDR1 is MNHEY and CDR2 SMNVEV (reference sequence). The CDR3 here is CASSPYTDTQYF. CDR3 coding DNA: TGTGCCAGCAGTCCCTACACAGATACGCAGTATTTT.

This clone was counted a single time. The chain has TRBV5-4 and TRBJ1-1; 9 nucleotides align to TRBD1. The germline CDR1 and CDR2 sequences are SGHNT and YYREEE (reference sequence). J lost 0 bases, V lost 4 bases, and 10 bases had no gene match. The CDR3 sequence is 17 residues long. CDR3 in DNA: TGTGCCAGCAGCCCCCCGGGGACAGGGTCTATGAACACTGAAGCTTTCTTT. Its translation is CASSPPGTGSMNTEAFF.

CDR3 DNA: TGTGCCTGGATGGACAGCGTTTATGGAAACACCATATATTTT. This gives the protein CAWMDSVYGNTIYF. The rearrangement uses TRBV30 and TRBJ1-3, with D maybe TRBD1 (6 bases). The V gene lost 4 bases and the J gene lost 3 bases, with 13 bases spanning the gap. The CDR3 extends over 14 amino acids. Germline V gene sequence: CDR1 GTSNPN, CDR2 SVGIG (reference sequence).

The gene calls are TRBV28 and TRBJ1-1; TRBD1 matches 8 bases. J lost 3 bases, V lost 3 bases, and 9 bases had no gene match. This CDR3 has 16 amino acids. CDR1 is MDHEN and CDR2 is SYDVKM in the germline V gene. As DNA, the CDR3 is TGTGCCAGCAGTTTCAATTACAGGGGGTGGGACACTGAAGCTTTCTTT. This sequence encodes CASSFNYRGWDTEAFF.

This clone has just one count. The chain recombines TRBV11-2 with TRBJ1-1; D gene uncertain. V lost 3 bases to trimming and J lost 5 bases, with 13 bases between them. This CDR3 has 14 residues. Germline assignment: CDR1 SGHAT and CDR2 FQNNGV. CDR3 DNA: TGTGCCAGCAGCTTGGGCCCCGGTAATACTGAAGCTTTCTTT. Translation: CASSLGPGNTEAFF.

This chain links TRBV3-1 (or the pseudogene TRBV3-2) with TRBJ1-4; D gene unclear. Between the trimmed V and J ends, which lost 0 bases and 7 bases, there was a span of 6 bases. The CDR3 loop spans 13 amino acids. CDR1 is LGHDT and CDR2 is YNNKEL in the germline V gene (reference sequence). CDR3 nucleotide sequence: TGTGCCAGCAGCCAAGAGAGTGGTGAAAAACTGTTTTTT. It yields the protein CASSQESGEKLFF.

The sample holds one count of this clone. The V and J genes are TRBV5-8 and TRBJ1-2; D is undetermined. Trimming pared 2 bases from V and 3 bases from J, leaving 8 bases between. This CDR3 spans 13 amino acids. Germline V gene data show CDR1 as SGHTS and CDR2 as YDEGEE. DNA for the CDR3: TGTGCCAGCAGCTTCCGGGTGGACTATGGCTACACCTTC. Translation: CASSFRVDYGYTF.

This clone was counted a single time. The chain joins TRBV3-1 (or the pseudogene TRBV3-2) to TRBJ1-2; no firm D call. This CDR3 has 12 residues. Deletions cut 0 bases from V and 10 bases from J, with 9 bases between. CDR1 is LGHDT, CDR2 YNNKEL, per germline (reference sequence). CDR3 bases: TGTGCCAGCAGCCAAGATCCCGGTACCTACACCTTC. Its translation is CASSQDPGTYTF.

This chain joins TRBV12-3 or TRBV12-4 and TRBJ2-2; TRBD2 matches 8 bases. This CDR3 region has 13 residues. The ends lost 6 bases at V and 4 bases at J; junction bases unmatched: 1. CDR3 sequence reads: CASRRGGTGELFF. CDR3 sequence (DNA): TGTGCCAGCAGACGGGGGGGCACCGGGGAGCTGTTTTTT.

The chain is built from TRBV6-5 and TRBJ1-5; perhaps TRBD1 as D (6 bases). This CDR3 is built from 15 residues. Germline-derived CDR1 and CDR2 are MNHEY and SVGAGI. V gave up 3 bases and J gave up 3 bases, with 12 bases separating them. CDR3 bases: TGTGCCAGCAGTTATTCCGACAGGTCCAATCAGCCCCAGCATTTT. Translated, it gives CASSYSDRSNQPQHF.

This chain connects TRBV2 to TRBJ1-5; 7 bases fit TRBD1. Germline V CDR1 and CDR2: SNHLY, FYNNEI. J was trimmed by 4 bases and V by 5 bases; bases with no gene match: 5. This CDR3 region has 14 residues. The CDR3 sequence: CASSPRTGNQPQHF. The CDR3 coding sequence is TGTGCCAGCAGTCCACGGACAGGAAATCAGCCCCAGCATTTT.

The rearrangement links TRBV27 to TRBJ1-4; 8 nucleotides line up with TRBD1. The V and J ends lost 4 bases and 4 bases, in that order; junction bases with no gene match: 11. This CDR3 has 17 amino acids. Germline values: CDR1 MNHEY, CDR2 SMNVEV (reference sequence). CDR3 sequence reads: CASSSLWGDRSNEKLFF. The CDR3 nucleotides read TGTGCCAGCAGTTCCCTTTGGGGGGACAGGAGTAATGAAAAACTGTTTTTT.

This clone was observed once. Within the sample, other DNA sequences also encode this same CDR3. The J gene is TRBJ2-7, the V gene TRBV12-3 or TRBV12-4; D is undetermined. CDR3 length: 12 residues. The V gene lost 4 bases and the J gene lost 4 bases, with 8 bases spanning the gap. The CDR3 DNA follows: TGTGCCAGCAGTTACCCGAGGTACGAGCAGTACTTC. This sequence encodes CASSYPRYEQYF.

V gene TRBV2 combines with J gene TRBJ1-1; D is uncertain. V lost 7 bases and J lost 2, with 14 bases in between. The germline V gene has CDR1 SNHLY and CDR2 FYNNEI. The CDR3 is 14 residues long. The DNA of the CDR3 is TGTGCCAGCAAGGGTAGGTGGTTAAACACTGAAGCTTTCTTT. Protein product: CASKGRWLNTEAFF.

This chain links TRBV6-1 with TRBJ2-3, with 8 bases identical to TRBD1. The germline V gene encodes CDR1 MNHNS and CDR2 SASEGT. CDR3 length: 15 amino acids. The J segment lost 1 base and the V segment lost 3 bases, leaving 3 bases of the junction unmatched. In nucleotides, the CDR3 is TGTGCCAGCAGTGAGGACAGGGTTGGCACAGATACGCAGTATTTT. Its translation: CASSEDRVGTDTQYF.

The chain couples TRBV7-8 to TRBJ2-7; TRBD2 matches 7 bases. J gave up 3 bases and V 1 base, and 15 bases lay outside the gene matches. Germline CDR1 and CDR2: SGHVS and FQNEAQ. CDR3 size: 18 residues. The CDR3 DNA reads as TGTGCCAGCAGCTTAGTTATAAAGCTCGGGCAGCGGGGCTACGAGCAGTACTTC. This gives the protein CASSLVIKLGQRGYEQYF.

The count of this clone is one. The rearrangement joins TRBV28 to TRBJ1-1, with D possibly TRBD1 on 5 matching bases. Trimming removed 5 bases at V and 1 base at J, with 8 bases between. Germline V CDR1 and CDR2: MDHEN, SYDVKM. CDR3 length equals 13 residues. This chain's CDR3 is CASSQGRNTEAFF. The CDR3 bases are TGTGCCAGCAGTCAGGGTAGGAACACTGAAGCTTTCTTT.